This passage covers 28 T cell receptor beta chains from one sample sequenced in a study of graft-versus-host responses after intestinal transplantation. What these receptors recognize is not known. Measured with immunoSEQ multiplex PCR; TCRdb has only the in-frame clones, and not every one. The sample holds roughly 39,000 clones, around 96% seen once. Sequencing used unstimulated CD8+ T cells sorted from spleen or lymph node cells, obtained before transplant. These receptors all come from a human donor who was the organ donor for an intestinal transplant.

This chain connects TRBV6-5 to TRBJ1-2; TRBD1 aligns across 7 bases. CDR1 is MNHEY, CDR2 SVGAGI, per germline. This CDR3 contains 13 residues. Trimming at V came to 0 bases and at J to 8 bases, leaving 3 bases not matched to a gene. CDR3 sequence (DNA): TGTGCCAGCAGTTACTCTCCAGGGGGAGGCTACACCTTC. Protein: CASSYSPGGGYTF.

This clone was detected only once. The genes are TRBV9 and TRBJ1-2, with TRBD1 matching 8 bases. The germline V gene encodes CDR1 SGDLS and CDR2 YYNGEE. The trim removed 0 bases at V and 3 bases at J, leaving 10 bases unmatched. The CDR3 covers 17 residues. The CDR3 DNA reads TGTGCCAGCAGCGTAGGAGGACAGGGTACGACGGACTATGGCTACACCTTC. It specifies CASSVGGQGTTDYGYTF.

This chain joins TRBV7-2 and TRBJ2-3; 10 nucleotides agree with TRBD1. The CDR3 contains 15 residues. Germline V gene lookup returns CDR1 SGHTA and CDR2 FQGNSA. V was clipped by 6 bases and J by 1 base; unmatched bases: 4. This CDR3 reads CASRAGTGGTDTQYF. The CDR3, as DNA: TGTGCCAGCAGGGCCGGGACAGGGGGCACAGATACGCAGTATTTT.

The rearrangement links TRBV2 to TRBJ2-5; TRBD2 matches at 12 bases. V lost 3 bases to trimming and J lost 6 bases; unmatched junction nucleotides: 2. There are 14 residues in the CDR3. CDR1 and CDR2 from the germline V gene are SNHLY and FYNNEI. The chain's CDR3 is CASSETSGGQTQYF. The CDR3 nucleotides read TGTGCCAGCAGTGAGACTAGCGGGGGCCAGACCCAGTACTTC.

This chain joins TRBV4-1 and TRBJ1-5, with 7 bases fitting TRBD1. Germline V gives CDR1 MGHRA, CDR2 YSYEKL. CDR3 length: 17 residues. The junction had 10 bases not matched to a gene; V was cut back by 3 bases and J by 2 bases. This CDR3 is CASSQSSGTEGNQPQHF. The CDR3 DNA is TGCGCCAGCAGCCAGTCCTCCGGGACAGAAGGCAATCAGCCCCAGCATTTT.

The chain carries TRBV5-1 and TRBJ2-5, with D maybe TRBD2 (7 bases). Germline V gives CDR1 SGHRS, CDR2 YFSETQ. The CDR3 spans 15 residues. V lost 1 base, J lost 1 base, and 11 bases lay in between. The CDR3 DNA sequence: TGCGCCAGCAGCTTGTCGGGGGGCACCCAAGAGACCCAGTACTTC. Its protein is CASSLSGGTQETQYF. Variable domain in full (rest from reference TRBV5-1 and TRBJ2-5): KAGVTQTPRYLIKTRGQQVTLSCSPISGHRSVSWYQQTPGQGLQFLFEYFSETQRNKGNFPGRFSGRQFSNSRSEMNVSTLELGDSALYLCASSLSGGTQETQYFGPGTRLLVL.

The chain recombines TRBV7-6 with TRBJ2-1, with D hard to call. The CDR3 loop spans 13 amino acids. V was cut by 8 bases and J by 0 bases, with 8 bases left in between. The germline CDR1 and CDR2 sequences are SGHVS and FNYEAQ. As DNA, the CDR3 is TGTGCCAGCGCGAAGAGCTCCTACAATGAGCAGTTCTTC. Translation: CASAKSSYNEQFF. The whole variable domain, remainder taken from reference TRBV7-6 and TRBJ2-1, is GAGVSQSPRYKVTKRGQDVALRCDPISGHVSLYWYRQALGQGPEFLTYFNYEAQQDKSGLPNDRFSAERPEGSISTLTIQRTEQRDSAMYRCASAKSSYNEQFFGPGTRLTVL.

The CDR3 DNA reads as TGTGCCAGCAGCTTGGCGGGCACAGGGGTATGGTTCTACGAGCAGTACTTC. Residues: CASSLAGTGVWFYEQYF. The chain couples TRBV5-5 to TRBJ2-7; 7 bases are a match to TRBD1. With V trimmed by 0 bases and J by 3 bases, 12 bases remained unmatched. CDR3 length: 17 amino acids. CDR1 is SGHKS and CDR2 is YYEKEE in the germline V gene (reference sequence).

J is TRBJ2-5 and V is TRBV5-4, with D unresolved. The ends were cut back, 0 bases at V and 3 bases at J, with 0 bases in the middle. CDR1 and CDR2 from the germline V gene are SGHNT and YYREEE (reference sequence). The CDR3 runs to 11 residues. CDR3 bases: TGTGCCAGCAGCTTGGAAGAGACCCAGTACTTC. This codes for CASSLEETQYF. The variable domain in full, with the rest retrieved from reference TRBV5-4 and TRBJ2-5, is ETGVTQSPTHLIKTRGQQVTLRCSSQSGHNTVSWYQQALGQGPQFIFQYYREEENGRGNFPPRFSGLQFPNYSSELNVNALELDDSALYLCASSLEETQYFGPGTRLLVL.

J is TRBJ2-1 and V is TRBV6-6; D call uncertain. V gave up 2 bases and J gave up 7 bases, with 6 bases separating them. Germline V gene sequence: CDR1 MNHNY, CDR2 SVGAGI (reference sequence). This CDR3 has 12 residues. The CDR3: CASSYPGNEQFF. CDR3 DNA sequence: TGTGCCAGCAGTTACCCCGGGAATGAGCAGTTCTTC.

The chain employs TRBV29-1 and TRBJ2-3, with 7 positions matching TRBD1. The V gene's germline CDR1 is SQVTM and CDR2 ANQGSEA. V shed 3 bases and J 1 base; nucleotides not matched to a gene: 7. The CDR3 sequence is 15 residues long. The CDR3 coding sequence is TGCAGCGTTGACGACAGGGAACGACGCACAGATACGCAGTATTTT. As protein: CSVDDRERRTDTQYF.

The chain couples TRBV7-9 to TRBJ2-2, with D unclear. The CDR3 runs to 14 residues. The V gene lost 8 bases and the J gene lost 4 bases, with 14 bases spanning the gap. Germline CDR1 SEHNR, CDR2 FQNEAQ (reference sequence). Here the CDR3 DNA reads TGTGCCAGCGGAAGTTACGGGTCCACCGGGGAGCTGTTTTTT. It codes for CASGSYGSTGELFF.

The chain links TRBV11-2 to TRBJ2-5; D unresolved. The CDR3 length is 10 residues. V was pared by 0 bases and J by 7 bases, with 0 bases between. The germline gives CDR1 SGHAT, CDR2 FQNNGV. CDR3 coding DNA: TGTGCCAGCAGCTTAGAGACCCAGTACTTC. This sequence encodes CASSLETQYF.

The gene calls are TRBV27 and TRBJ2-1; the D gene is possibly TRBD1 (5 bases). Deletions cut 7 bases from V and 6 bases from J, with 16 bases between. CDR3 length: 14 amino acids. Germline loops: CDR1 MNHEY, CDR2 SMNVEV (reference sequence). The CDR3 is CASIPIGAPNEQFF. CDR3 sequence (DNA): TGTGCCAGCATCCCCATAGGGGCACCCAATGAGCAGTTCTTC.

A single count supports this clone. This chain uses TRBV4-1 with TRBJ1-1, with 8 bases identical to TRBD1. Germline CDR1 and CDR2: MGHRA and YSYEKL. CDR3 size: 16 residues. Trimming cost V 0 bases and J 4 bases; bases outside gene matches: 7. Here the CDR3 DNA reads TGCGCCAGCAGCCAAGATCCTGGACAGGGAGCCACTGAAGCTTTCTTT. This codes for CASSQDPGQGATEAFF.

The rearrangement joins TRBV5-4 to TRBJ1-2; D is unclear. V dropped 7 bases and J dropped 2 bases, with 21 bases sitting between them. The CDR3 runs 16 residues. Germline CDR1 reads SGHNT; CDR2 reads YYREEE (reference sequence). Here the CDR3 DNA reads TGTGCCAGCCAAATTACCCCCGGATCCCTCAACTATGGCTACACCTTC. Protein product: CASQITPGSLNYGYTF.

This chain uses TRBV6-1 with TRBJ2-7, with TRBD2 matching 13 bases. The trim removed 1 base at V and 1 base at J, leaving 4 bases unmatched. Germline V gene sequence: CDR1 MNHNS, CDR2 SASEGT. The CDR3 consists of 17 residues. CDR3 region: CASSEERLAGGSYEQYF. CDR3 sequence (DNA): TGTGCCAGCAGTGAAGAACGACTAGCGGGGGGATCCTACGAGCAGTACTTC.

The rearrangement joins TRBV30 to TRBJ1-1; no reliable D call. The V end was cut by 5 bases, the J end by 3 bases, with 10 bases between. The CDR3 loop spans 12 amino acids. Per germline, CDR1 GTSNPN and CDR2 SVGIG (reference sequence). CDR3 DNA: TGTGCCTGGGTCGGTACCGACACTGAAGCTTTCTTT. As protein: CAWVGTDTEAFF.

The chain carries TRBV7-3 and TRBJ2-5, with 10 bases identical to TRBD2. Germline V gives CDR1 SGHTA, CDR2 FQGTGA. Trimming at V came to 5 bases and at J to 5 bases, leaving 2 bases not matched to a gene. This CDR3 is 13 amino acids long. The CDR3 region is CASSPTSGETQYF. CDR3 in DNA: TGTGCCAGCAGCCCGACTAGCGGGGAGACCCAGTACTTC.

The chain links TRBV4-3 to TRBJ2-1; 8 nucleotides match TRBD2. This CDR3 spans 16 amino acids. Germline lookup yields CDR1 LGHNA and CDR2 YSLEER. The trim removed 0 bases at V and 2 bases at J, leaving 3 bases unmatched. The CDR3 bases are TGCGCCAGCAGCCAAGATGCGGGGGGCGCCTACAATGAGCAGTTCTTC. It yields the protein CASSQDAGGAYNEQFF.

The V call is TRBV21-1, the J call TRBJ1-2; the table's D call, TRBD1, was not checked against the DNA. TRBV21-1 is listed as a pseudogene. The CDR3 contains 16 residues. The CDR3 region is CASSRTGQGPNYGYTF. The CDR3 region has the DNA TGTGCCAGCAGCCGTACGGGACAGGGGCCCAACTATGGCTACACCTTC.

This chain uses TRBV30 with TRBJ2-7; no clear D. Germline assignment: CDR1 GTSNPN and CDR2 SVGIG (reference sequence). V was cut by 2 bases and J by 5 bases, with 10 bases left in between. The CDR3 length is 12 residues. CDR3 region: CAWSLTIDEQYF. The CDR3 DNA sequence: TGTGCCTGGAGTTTAACGATTGACGAGCAGTACTTC.

In this sample, this clone turned up once. The CDR3 reads CASSYAPGTAYYEQYF. CDR3 sequence (DNA): TGTGCCAGCAGTTACGCCCCCGGGACCGCGTATTACGAGCAGTACTTC. The chain is built from TRBV6-6 and TRBJ2-7; either TRBD1 or TRBD2 may fit D (5 bases each). Germline assignment: CDR1 MNHNY and CDR2 SVGAGI (reference sequence). The CDR3 extends over 16 amino acids. Trimming took off 2 bases at V and 4 bases at J, with 18 bases between the two ends.

The V call is TRBV4-2, the J call TRBJ1-1; TRBD1 is a possible D gene (5 bases). This CDR3 has 14 residues. Deletions cut 3 bases from V and 0 bases from J, with 8 bases between. Germline loops: CDR1 LGHNA, CDR2 YNFKEQ. The CDR3 region is CASSHWDLNTEAFF. In DNA, the CDR3 is TGTGCCAGCAGCCATTGGGACCTGAACACTGAAGCTTTCTTT.

CDR3 residues: CATSKETQYF. The CDR3 nucleotides read TGTGCCACCTCAAAAGAGACCCAGTACTTC. The chain carries TRBV7-9 and TRBJ2-5; no clear D. This CDR3 spans 10 amino acids. CDR1 and CDR2 from the germline V gene are SEHNR and FQNEAQ (reference sequence). V lost 10 bases, J lost 3 bases, and 6 bases lay in between.

The genes are TRBV6-5 and TRBJ2-3; 9 bases are shared with TRBD2. Losses at the gene ends were 2 bases for V and 6 bases for J; bases not matched to a gene: 9. Germline lookup yields CDR1 MNHEY and CDR2 SVGAGI. The CDR3 covers 16 residues. CDR3 protein: CASSYEAGGPGDTQYF. In DNA, the CDR3 is TGTGCCAGCAGTTACGAGGCGGGGGGGCCCGGGGATACGCAGTATTTT.

The genes are TRBV25-1 and TRBJ2-3; D possibly matches TRBD1 or TRBD2 (7 bases each). CDR1 MGHDK and CDR2 SYGVNS come from the germline V gene. This CDR3 has 12 residues. V dropped 3 bases and J dropped 10 bases, with 11 bases sitting between them. DNA for the CDR3: TGTGCCAGCAGTGAGACAGGGAGGGCGCAGTATTTT. Protein sequence: CASSETGRAQYF. Full variable domain (outside the CDR3, taken from reference TRBV25-1 and TRBJ2-3): EADIYQTPRYLVIGTGKKITLECSQTMGHDKMYWYQQDPGMELHLIHYSYGVNSTEKGDLSSESTVSRIRTEHFPLTLESARPSHTSQYLCASSETGRAQYFGPGTRLTVL.

The chain is built from TRBV7-2 and TRBJ2-2; D ambiguous. Germline CDR1 SGHTA, CDR2 FQGNSA. The CDR3 loop spans 12 amino acids. Trimming left V 5 bases short and J 3 bases short, with 4 bases between. CDR3 in amino acids: CASSPHTGELFF. Written as DNA, the CDR3 is TGTGCCAGCAGCCCCCACACCGGGGAGCTGTTTTTT.